This T cell receptor beta chain derives from a study of T cell responses to AZD1222 COVID-19 vaccine. Profiled with immunoSEQ multiplex PCR; TCRdb holds only in-frame clones, not every one. Of fewer than 120,000 clones detected, 85% to 90% appear once; the ten largest clones hold around 15%. In the case of this clone: Its antigen is undetermined.

Study outcomes and limitations: Sampling captured repertoires only after the peak T cell response. Donors skewed white British and female; clonal diversity was possibly underestimated. Close to half of spike-specific TCRs reportedly recognize unmutated variant regions. Across spike, vaccine-associated CD4 TCRs were found, dominant at 160-218 and 743-854.

There are 17 residues in the CDR3. Trimming took 3 bases from V and 0 from J, leaving 17 bases between them. Germline CDR1 is SGDLS and CDR2 is YYNGEE. This chain joins TRBV9 and TRBJ2-3; D is possibly TRBD2 (6 bases). The source is an adult who received the AZD1222 COVID-19 vaccine. This specimen was peripheral blood, taken 28 days after the second AZD1222 dose. This chain's CDR3 is CASSAAGRGVSTDTQYF. The CDR3 DNA follows: TGTGCCAGCAGCGCGGCGGGACGTGGGGTTAGCACAGATACGCAGTATTTT.